These T cell receptor beta chains were read from a single sample in a study of blood T cell repertoires in COVID-19. Generated by immunoSEQ multiplex PCR, the TCRdb table keeps only in-frame clones and is missing some. The sample shows about 170,000 clones, about four fifths of them seen only once. The sequencing sample was made of peripheral blood. The receptors here all came from a human donor with acute or convalescent COVID-19. The donor label of this sample is uncertain. CDR3s include the opening cysteine and the closing phenylalanine or tryptophan.

v_call	j_call	cdr3_aa
TRBV19	TRBJ1-2	CASQRGTPRTGYTF
TRBV15	TRBJ1-5	CATSRETGLPQHF
TRBV29-1	TRBJ1-2	CSGDTNYGYTF
TRBV30	TRBJ1-1	CAWSWTAFSQNTEAFF
TRBV7-9	TRBJ2-3	CASSLSADTQYF
TRBV19	TRBJ2-1	CASRPTGSYNEQFF
TRBV7-3	TRBJ2-7	CASSLFGGSGYEQYF
TRBV7-9	TRBJ2-3	CASSPPGDTQYF
TRBV4-2	TRBJ1-2	CASSQESRGARGGYTF
TRBV28	TRBJ1-2	CASSSAGREGYGYTF
TRBV5-6	TRBJ2-7	CASTRGNSYEQYF
TRBV19	TRBJ2-2	CASKESPGTGELFF
TRBV3-1/TRBV3-2	TRBJ2-5	CASSQFGGQETQYF
TRBV6-5	TRBJ1-5	CASGVQGNQPQHF
TRBV7-9	TRBJ1-6	CASSFRAGGSAPLHF
TRBV4-1	TRBJ2-5	CASSQVPGGAQETQYF
TRBV28	TRBJ1-2	CASSLAGPYGYTF
TRBV27	TRBJ1-1	CASKFRDRGDGAFF
TRBV3-1/TRBV3-2	TRBJ1-1	CASSQGQAYGAFF
TRBV21-1	TRBJ1-5	CASSKARTGNNQPQHF
TRBV5-1	TRBJ2-5	CASSLSFSGVRSETQYF
TRBV12-3/TRBV12-4	TRBJ1-2	CASSLRHNYGYTF
TRBV6-5	TRBJ1-1	CASSRGQGSEAFF
TRBV3-1/TRBV3-2	TRBJ2-3	CASSRLAGNTDTQYF
TRBV5-5	TRBJ1-5	CASSPTGGLNQAQHF
TRBV15	TRBJ2-1	CATARSSYNEQFF
TRBV6-5	TRBJ2-3	CASSLPGQGTDTQYF
TRBV11-2	TRBJ2-3	CASSLVQRGSTDTQYF
TRBV7-2	TRBJ2-2	CASSFTTAPGELFF
TRBV5-1	TRBJ1-1	CASSPDSYRTEAFF
TRBV5-1	TRBJ2-7	CASGEGGAYEQYF
TRBV11-2	TRBJ1-5	CASSRDRGNQPQHF
TRBV3-1/TRBV3-2	TRBJ2-3	CASSQPGQGRQYF
TRBV5-1	TRBJ2-3	CASSSILGLAGDTQYF
TRBV10-3	TRBJ1-6	CAISNRPTDSGSPLHF
TRBV9	TRBJ1-3	CASSVDGLNTIYF
TRBV30	TRBJ1-6	CAWMGQGNSPLHF
TRBV4-1	TRBJ2-3	CASSQGLAASTDTQYF
TRBV19	TRBJ1-5	CASSTLGNSNQPQHF